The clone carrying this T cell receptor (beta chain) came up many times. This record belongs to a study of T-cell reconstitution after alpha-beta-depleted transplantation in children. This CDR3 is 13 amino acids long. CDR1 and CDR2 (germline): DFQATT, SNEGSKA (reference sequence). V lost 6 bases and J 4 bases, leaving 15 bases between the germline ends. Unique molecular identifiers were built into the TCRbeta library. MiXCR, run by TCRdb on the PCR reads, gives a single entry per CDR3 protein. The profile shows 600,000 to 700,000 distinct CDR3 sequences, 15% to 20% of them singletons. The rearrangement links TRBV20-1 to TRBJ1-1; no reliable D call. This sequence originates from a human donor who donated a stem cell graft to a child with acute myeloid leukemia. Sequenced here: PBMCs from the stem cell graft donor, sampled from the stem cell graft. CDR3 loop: CSARSAFGTEAFF. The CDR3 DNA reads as TGCAGTGCCCGTAGTGCCTTCGGCACTGAAGCTTTCTTT.